This T cell receptor (beta chain) is from a study of T cells after yellow fever vaccination. The germline gives CDR1 SNHLY, CDR2 FYNNEI. Trimming took off 5 bases at V and 8 bases at J, with 15 bases between the two ends. This CDR3 spans 14 amino acids. One entry per CDR3 protein results from TCRdb running MiXCR on the 5' RACE reads. There are around 600,000 distinct CDR3 sequences in the sample; around an eighth occur only once, and about 16% lies in the top ten. The sample was PBMCs, taken on the day of the yellow fever booster vaccination. The clonotype originates from a man aged 30 to 45 who received the YFV17D yellow fever vaccine. The gene calls are TRBV2 and TRBJ1-4; TRBD1 is a possible D gene (6 bases). The CDR3 here is CASSYNRAGEKLFF. CDR3 sequence (DNA): TGTGCCAGCAGTTATAACAGGGCCGGCGAAAAACTGTTTTTT.